The count of the clone carrying this T cell receptor (beta chain) is one. Germline trimming cut 0 bases from V and 1 base from J; bases unmatched to any gene: 3. CDR3 length: 15 residues. CDR1 and CDR2 from the germline V gene are LGHNA and YSLEER. Documented time point: persistent/refractory GD, antithyroid drugs over 5 years with positive TRAb. RNA isolated from PBMCs was used to make the TCR library. Relying on iRepertoire HTBI primers and Arm-PCR of CDR3 regions, the team built TCR beta libraries. MiXCR, applied by TCRdb to the multiplex PCR reads, yields one record per CDR3 protein. Of about 460,000 distinct CDR3 sequences in the sample, about 20% are singletons; the top ten hold around 13%. These data come from a study of regulatory T cells in long-lasting Graves disease.

The source material was peripheral blood mononuclear cells (PBMCs), sampled when the disease was refractory, from a patient treated with antithyroid drugs. The TCR comes from a female donor with Graves disease. This sequence joins TRBV4-3 and TRBJ2-7; 7 positions match TRBD1. The CDR3 reads CASSQEARGSYEQYF. In nucleotides, the CDR3 is TGCGCCAGCAGCCAAGAGGCCAGGGGGTCCTACGAGCAGTACTTC.